The table lists the clone carrying this T cell receptor (beta chain) with many counts. This specimen comes from a study of T cells after yellow fever vaccination. TCRdb reanalysed the 5' RACE reads using MiXCR and keeps one entry per CDR3 protein. The repertoire includes fewer than 20,000 distinct CDR3 sequences, approximately 4.1% of them detected once, and 0.4% to 0.45% sits in the top ten. The study's findings and limits: Clonotypes shared by both compartments, CD4 and CD8, made up a small share. A large majority of primary-vaccination clones showed up again after the booster (under 98% CD4, almost 90% CD8).

This sequence was found in a man aged 25 to 40 who received the YFV17D yellow fever vaccine. The material sequenced was PBMCs, either bulk or a sorted T-cell subset (CD4+, CD8+, memory, or dextramer-sorted; not recorded which), taken 15 days after the yellow fever booster vaccination.

CDR3 region: CASSSDRGRGDGYTF. The CDR3 DNA sequence: TGTGCCAGCAGTTCGGACAGGGGGCGAGGGGATGGCTACACCTTC. The chain uses TRBV12-3 or TRBV12-4 and TRBJ1-2; 11 bases are a match to TRBD1. The CDR3 contains 15 residues. J gave up 6 bases and V 4 bases, and 7 bases lay outside the gene matches.